The clone carrying this T cell receptor (beta chain) was seen a single time. Sequenced by immunoSEQ multiplex PCR; TCRdb stores in-frame clones only, minus some. The sample includes around 60,000 clones, about 87% seen only once; the top ten take about 2.7%. This sample is drawn from a study of OX40 agonist ivuxolimab in advanced cancers. Study information: It was permissible to have had prior anti-PD-1, anti-PD-L1 or anti-CTLA-4 therapy, and approximately 38% had some.

The germline gives CDR1 MNHNS, CDR2 SASEGT. CDR3 length equals 13 residues. V gave up 8 bases and J gave up 8 bases, with 13 bases separating them. Sequences were derived from CD4+ or CD8+ T cells sorted from blood, sampled in a trial of the OX40 agonist ivuxolimab. V usage is TRBV6-1 and J usage is TRBJ1-6; tentative D call: TRBD1 (6 bases). This clonotype was sampled from an adult with an advanced solid tumor such as melanoma, head and neck, liver or kidney cancer. CDR3 bases: TGTGCCAGCGGCGACAGGAGAGATTCACCCCTCCACTTT. Its protein product is CASGDRRDSPLHF.